The TCR beta chain described here comes from a study of T-cell memory formation after mild COVID-19. Across the study: Among the donors, TCR clusters were largely specific to each donor.

With V trimmed by 2 bases and J by 6 bases, 5 bases remained unmatched. The germline V gene has CDR1 SGHDT and CDR2 YYEEEE. The CDR3 spans 15 residues. In the case of this clonotype: Antigen unknown.

TCRdb re-derived calls from the 5' RACE reads in MiXCR, one entry per CDR3 protein. The table includes hundreds of thousands of distinct CDR3 sequences, around 27% detected once. Study-level points and caveats: The pre-infection memory compartment contained some responding clones, suggesting cross-reactive memory joined. Day 15 to 85 contractors were CD4/CD8 balanced; later expanders leaned CD4+.

This TCR derives from an adult woman who had mild COVID-19 (a few samples of this study predate the infection). Cell type and time point are not known. The sequencing sample was made of PBMCs or a T cell subset sorted from them (not recorded which). The V call is TRBV5-6, the J call TRBJ2-2, with 9 bases identical to TRBD1. The CDR3: CASSFGTGIAGELFF. For the CDR3, the DNA is TGTGCCAGCAGCTTTGGGACAGGGATCGCCGGGGAGCTGTTTTTT.